The 13 T cell receptor beta chains below were found in one sample sequenced in a study of shared clonotypes between healthy human individuals. TCRdb's copy holds only in-frame clones and misses some; the assay was immunoSEQ multiplex PCR. The table includes under 550,000 clones, about 96% detected once. The sequencing sample was made of naive CD4+ T cells sorted from blood. As to subset: CD45RA+ positively selected. Every receptor here comes from a woman younger than 45 in good health.

The chain joins TRBV19 to TRBJ2-1; D may be TRBD1 (6 bases). The CDR3 has 12 residues. Trimming cost V 8 bases and J 10 bases, with 15 bases left between them. Germline CDR1 and CDR2: LNHDA and SQIVND (reference sequence). The CDR3 protein is CASLTGQGEQFF. CDR3 coding DNA: TGTGCCAGTCTTACAGGGCAGGGGGAGCAGTTCTTC.

V usage is TRBV6-4 and J usage is TRBJ2-3, with D hard to call. The V end was cut by 10 bases, the J end by 5 bases, with 13 bases between. The CDR3 has 12 residues. Germline V CDR1 and CDR2: MRHNA, SNTAGT. The CDR3 sequence: CANSPEKDTQYF. Written as DNA, the CDR3 is TGTGCCAACTCCCCAGAAAAAGATACGCAGTATTTT.

In nucleotides, the CDR3 is TGTGCCAGCAGCTTAGGTCCCCCGAATCTCTATGGCTACACCTTC. This gives the protein CASSLGPPNLYGYTF. V usage is TRBV11-2 and J usage is TRBJ1-2; D unclear. Per the germline V gene, CDR1 is SGHAT and CDR2 is FQNNGV. Trimming took off 1 base at V and 4 bases at J, with 13 bases between the two ends. CDR3 length equals 15 residues.

The chain joins TRBV18 to TRBJ2-2, with D maybe TRBD1 (5 bases). Germline-derived CDR1 and CDR2 are KGHSH and LQKENI. V was trimmed by 4 bases and J by 5 bases, leaving 23 bases between them. CDR3 length: 18 residues. Written as DNA, the CDR3 is TGTGCCAGCTCACAAGGGGTGATTAAACCCCATAGGACCGGGGAGCTGTTTTTT. Translation gives CASSQGVIKPHRTGELFF.

The CDR3 sequence is CASSMVSGGKVKNIQYF. As DNA, the CDR3 is TGTGCCAGTAGTATGGTATCGGGGGGGAAGGTCAAAAACATTCAGTACTTC. The chain carries TRBV19 and TRBJ2-4; 8 bases match TRBD2. Germline values: CDR1 LNHDA, CDR2 SQIVND (reference sequence). The CDR3 is 17 amino acids. V shed 3 bases, J shed 3 bases, and the junction held 10 bases outside the gene matches.

V and J are TRBV6-6 and TRBJ2-2; 11 nucleotides match TRBD1. V dropped 5 bases and J dropped 6; count of bases not matched to a gene: 5. From germline, CDR1 is MNHNY and CDR2 SVGAGI (reference sequence). CDR3 length: 15 amino acids. CDR3 DNA: TGTGCCAGCAGTCACGGACAGGGGGCCCCCGGGGAGCTGTTTTTT. This translates into CASSHGQGAPGELFF.

This clone is a singleton in its sample. The chain couples TRBV5-1 to TRBJ2-3; 8 positions agree with TRBD2. V shed 4 bases, J shed 0 bases, and the junction held 7 bases outside the gene matches. The CDR3 consists of 16 residues. Germline CDR1 reads SGHRS; CDR2 reads YFSETQ. The CDR3 DNA is TGCGCCAGCAGCCAAAGGACTAGCCGAAGCACAGATACGCAGTATTTT. Encoded protein: CASSQRTSRSTDTQYF.

This chain uses TRBV18 with TRBJ1-3; possibly TRBD1 for D (6 bases). Deletions cut 5 bases from V and 0 bases from J, with 14 bases between. CDR1 is KGHSH and CDR2 is LQKENI in the germline V gene. This CDR3 comprises 16 residues. The CDR3 protein is CASSFGQPGSGNTIYF. DNA of the CDR3: TGTGCCAGCTCATTCGGACAGCCCGGCTCTGGAAACACCATATATTTT.

J is TRBJ2-5 and V is TRBV5-1; 9 bases align to TRBD2. In germline, CDR1 is SGHRS, CDR2 YFSETQ. The CDR3 has 15 residues. V was pared by 6 bases and J by 4 bases, with 10 bases of the junction left unmatched. Here the CDR3 reads CASNGQREAPETQYF. The CDR3 coding sequence is TGCGCCAGCAACGGTCAGCGGGAGGCTCCAGAGACCCAGTACTTC.

This chain joins TRBV15 and TRBJ1-2; tentative D call: TRBD1 (5 bases). V lost 1 base, J lost 4 bases, and 13 bases lay in between. CDR1 and CDR2 (germline): LNHNV, YYDKDF (reference sequence). CDR3 length: 15 residues. This chain's CDR3 is CATSRGGTGTYGYTF. CDR3 in DNA: TGTGCCACCAGCAGAGGTGGCACGGGGACCTATGGCTACACCTTC.

V usage is TRBV11-2 and J usage is TRBJ2-4; a possible D gene is TRBD1 (8 bases). The CDR3 runs 19 residues. With 2 bases removed from V and 1 base from J, the gap between germline ends came to 21 bases. Germline V CDR1 and CDR2: SGHAT, FQNNGV. This CDR3 is CASSLSLGTGAGAKNIQYF. In DNA, the CDR3 is TGTGCCAGCAGCTTAAGCCTAGGGACAGGAGCGGGGGCCAAAAACATTCAGTACTTC.

The V call is TRBV30, the J call TRBJ2-7; D perhaps matches TRBD1 (5 bases). Germline V gene lookup returns CDR1 GTSNPN and CDR2 SVGIG (reference sequence). The CDR3 totals 14 residues. Trimming stripped 0 bases from V and 2 bases from J, with 11 bases between. The CDR3 DNA is TGTGCCTGGAGTGTAGGGGCCCCTCCCTACGAGCAGTACTTC. Its protein is CAWSVGAPPYEQYF. Full variable domain (outside the CDR3, taken from reference TRBV30 and TRBJ2-7): SQTIHQWPATLVQPVGSPLSLECTVEGTSNPNLYWYRQAAGRGLQLLFYSVGIGQISSEVPQNLSASRPQDRQFILSSKKLLLSDSGFYLCAWSVGAPPYEQYFGPGTRLTVT.

CDR3 in amino acids: CAWSVRGTGRNSPLHF. The CDR3 coding sequence is TGTGCCTGGAGTGTAAGGGGGACAGGGAGGAATTCACCCCTCCACTTT. The rearrangement links TRBV30 to TRBJ1-6, with 9 bases that match TRBD1. From germline, CDR1 is GTSNPN and CDR2 SVGIG (reference sequence). Unmatched junction bases numbered 7, after V lost 0 bases and J lost 7 bases. The CDR3 is 16 amino acids.